This T cell receptor (beta chain) was documented in a study of cytomegalovirus exposure and HLA in healthy donors. Trimming shortened V by 6 bases and J by 5 bases, and 16 bases separated the two germline ends. This CDR3 is 14 amino acids long. CDR1 MNHEY and CDR2 SVGAGI come from the germline V gene. To note about this clone: The antigen remains undetermined.

Researchers ran the PCR with 60 Vbeta and 13 Jbeta primers. Sequencing was performed with immunoSEQ multiplex PCR; in TCRdb, only in-frame clones are kept and a portion is missing. Of about 82,000 clones in the sample, 74% were seen once. The study, taken as a whole, reports: Later analysis indicated greater clonal expansion among HLA-associated TCR beta chains than among equally common other chains. Only CMV serostatus was available as immune exposure information.

Sequenced sample: PBMCs. The chain is built from TRBV6-5 and TRBJ1-1; D unclear. The receptor comes from a man aged 35 to 55 in good health and CMV-seropositive. The CDR3 DNA reads as TGTGCCAGCAGCCCCACCGGGATGGGAACTGAAGCTTTCTTT. Amino acids: CASSPTGMGTEAFF.